The T cell receptor (beta chain) described here comes from a study of T cell repertoires in cytomegalovirus infection. CDR3 size: 14 residues. The V and J ends lost 7 bases and 0 bases respectively, with 9 bases between them. Germline-derived CDR1 and CDR2 are MNHEY and SMNVEV (reference sequence). MiXCR was run by TCRdb on the reads, yielding one entry per CDR3 protein. In the table there are some 100,000 distinct CDR3 sequences, around 28% of which are singletons. The sample holds a few counts of this clonotype. Its antigen is unknown. V and J are TRBV27 and TRBJ2-2; D is tentatively TRBD1 or TRBD2 (5 bases each). The receptor comes from a human donor in good health (CMV status not recorded). Some clones in this sample may be carry-over from other donors' samples. Sequencing was performed on CD8+ T cells from cultured PBMCs, taken from culture after CMV antigen stimulation. For the CDR3, the DNA is TGTGCCAGCACTTGGGGGACGAACACCGGGGAGCTGTTTTTT. It translates to CASTWGTNTGELFF.